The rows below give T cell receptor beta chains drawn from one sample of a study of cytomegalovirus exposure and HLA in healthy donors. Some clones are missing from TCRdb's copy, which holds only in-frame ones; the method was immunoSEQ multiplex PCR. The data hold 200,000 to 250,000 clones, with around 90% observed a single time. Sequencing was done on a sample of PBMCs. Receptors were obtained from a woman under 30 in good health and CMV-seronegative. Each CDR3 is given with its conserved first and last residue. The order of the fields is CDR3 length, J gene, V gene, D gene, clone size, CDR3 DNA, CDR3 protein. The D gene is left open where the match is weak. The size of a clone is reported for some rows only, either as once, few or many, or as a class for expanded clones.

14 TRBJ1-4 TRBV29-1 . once TGCAGCGTTTCTGGGGGACAACTGGGGGAAAAACTGTTTTTT CSVSGGQLGEKLFF
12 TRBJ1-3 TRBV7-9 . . TGTGCCAGTGAGGACTCTGGAAACACCATATATTTT CASEDSGNTIYF
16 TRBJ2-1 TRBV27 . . TGTGCCAGCAGTTTATCCGGGACACATACCTACAATGAGCAGTTCTTC CASSLSGTHTYNEQFF
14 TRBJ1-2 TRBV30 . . TGTGCCTGGAGTGTAAACGAGGGCAGGGGTGGCTACACCTTC CAWSVNEGRGGYTF
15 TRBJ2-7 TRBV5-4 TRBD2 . TGTGCCAGCAGCTCGACTAGCGGGAGGGCCTACGAGCAGTACTTC CASSSTSGRAYEQYF
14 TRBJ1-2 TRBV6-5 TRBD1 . TGTGCCAGCAGTGCCCCGGGACAGGGGTATGGCTACACCTTC CASSAPGQGYGYTF
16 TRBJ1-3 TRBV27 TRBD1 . TGTGCCAGCAGTTGGGGACAGGGGAGCCCTGGAAACACCATATATTTT CASSWGQGSPGNTIYF
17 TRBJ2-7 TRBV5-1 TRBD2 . TGCGCCAGCAGCCGGGGACTAGCGGGAGGGTTAAACTACGAGCAGTACTTC CASSRGLAGGLNYEQYF
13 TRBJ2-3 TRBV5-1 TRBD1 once TGCGCCAGCAAGACAGGGGTGACAGATACGCAGTATTTT CASKTGVTDTQYF
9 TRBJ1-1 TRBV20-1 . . TGCAGTGCTACCAGTGAAGCTTTCTTT CSATSEAFF
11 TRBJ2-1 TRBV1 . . TGCACCAGCAGTAGCGGCAATGAGCAGTTCTTC CTSSSGNEQFF
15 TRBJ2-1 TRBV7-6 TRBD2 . TGTGCCAGCAGCAAAAGGACTAGCGGGGCGGATGAGCAGTTCTTC CASSKRTSGADEQFF
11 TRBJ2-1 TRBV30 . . TGTGCCTGGAATTCTGTCTATGAGCAGTTCTTC CAWNSVYEQFF
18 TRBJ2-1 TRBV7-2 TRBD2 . TGTGCCAGCAGCGTTTACGGAGGTCCTAGCGGGAACTTCCGGGAGCAGTTCTTC CASSVYGGPSGNFREQFF
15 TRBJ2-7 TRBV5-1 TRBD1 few TGCGCCAGCAGCCTGGCCGGGACAGGCTCCTACGAGCAGTACTTC CASSLAGTGSYEQYF
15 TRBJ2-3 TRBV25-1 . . TGTGCCAGCAGTGTTACTAGCAGAAACACAGATACGCAGTATTTT CASSVTSRNTDTQYF
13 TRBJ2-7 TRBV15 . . TGTGCCACCAGCAGATCGTCTAGTCGGGAGCAGTACTTC CATSRSSSREQYF
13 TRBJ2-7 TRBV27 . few TGTGCCAGCAGCGACGGGAACTCCTACGAGCAGTACTTC CASSDGNSYEQYF
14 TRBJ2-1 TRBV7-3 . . TGTGCCAGCAGCCCTCATCAGGGTTACAATGAGCAGTTCTTC CASSPHQGYNEQFF
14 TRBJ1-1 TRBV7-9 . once TGTGCCAGCAGCTTAGCCCGGGCAGGGGCTGAAGCTTTCTTT CASSLARAGAEAFF
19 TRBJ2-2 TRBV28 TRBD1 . TGTGCCAGCAGTTTATATCTTTCGGGGACAGGGGGCAAGACCGGGGAGCTGTTTTTT CASSLYLSGTGGKTGELFF
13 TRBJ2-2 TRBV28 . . TGTGCCAGCTTCCAAGCTCGTGCCGGGGAGCTGTTTTTT CASFQARAGELFF
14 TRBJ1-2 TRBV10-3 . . TGTGCCATCAGTGAGTCGAGGGCTAACTATGGCTACACCTTC CAISESRANYGYTF
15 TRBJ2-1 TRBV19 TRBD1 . TGTGCCAGTAGTGAGTGGGGACAGGTCGATAGTGAGCAGTTCTTC CASSEWGQVDSEQFF
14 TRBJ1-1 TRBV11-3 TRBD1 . TGTGCCAGCAGCGTCGGGACAGGTCCCTCCGAAGCTTTCTTT CASSVGTGPSEAFF
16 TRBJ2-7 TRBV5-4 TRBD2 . TGTGCCAGCAGCTTAGGGGACTACCGTTTGGTGGGGGAGCAGTACTTC CASSLGDYRLVGEQYF
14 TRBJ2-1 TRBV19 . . TGTGCCAGTAGTATCGCCATACAGGATAATGAGCAGTTCTTC CASSIAIQDNEQFF
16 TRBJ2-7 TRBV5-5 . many TGTGCCAGCAGCTTGGCCGGGGGGCCCGGCTCTAGGGAGCAGTACTTC CASSLAGGPGSREQYF
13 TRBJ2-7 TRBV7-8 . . TGTGCCAGCAGCTTGGGGGGACGGTACGAGCAGTACTTC CASSLGGRYEQYF
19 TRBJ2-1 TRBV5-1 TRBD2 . TGCGCCAGCAGCTTGGTCCCAAGTTCTAGCGGGAGGGGCCGATATGAGCAGTTCTTC CASSLVPSSSGRGRYEQFF
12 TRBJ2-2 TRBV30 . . TGTGCCTGGACCATAGATCCCGGGGAGCTGTTTTTT CAWTIDPGELFF
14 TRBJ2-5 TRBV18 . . TGTGCCAGCCCCCCGACGGGGTTGGGGGAGACCCAGTACTTC CASPPTGLGETQYF
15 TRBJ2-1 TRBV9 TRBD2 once TGTGCCAGCAGCGTAGGGGCGGGAGGGCGCGATGAGCAGTTCTTC CASSVGAGGRDEQFF
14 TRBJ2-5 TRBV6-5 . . TGTGCCAGCAGTTACGCTTCCGGGGGAGAGACCCAGTACTTC CASSYASGGETQYF
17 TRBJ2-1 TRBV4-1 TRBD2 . TGCGCCAGCAGCCGGCTCCAGTGGGTAGCGGGAAACCCCGTCCAGTTCTTC CASSRLQWVAGNPVQFF
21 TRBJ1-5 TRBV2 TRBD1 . TGTGCCAGCAGTGATCGGGAAGTATGGGACAGGGGCGTCTATCGAAATCAGCCCCAGCATTTT CASSDREVWDRGVYRNQPQHF
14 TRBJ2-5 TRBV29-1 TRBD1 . TGCAGCGGCCGAACAGGGGGCTCAGCGGAGACCCAGTACTTC CSGRTGGSAETQYF
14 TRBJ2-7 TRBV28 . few TGTGCCAGCAGTTTACCAGGACAGCACTACGAGCAGTACTTC CASSLPGQHYEQYF
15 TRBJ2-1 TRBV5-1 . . TGCGCCAGCAGCTTGGCATGGGGCGTGTACAATGAGCAGTTCTTC CASSLAWGVYNEQFF
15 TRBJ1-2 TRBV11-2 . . TGTGCCAGCAGCGTAAGACGGCAGGGGAACTATGGCTACACCTTC CASSVRRQGNYGYTF
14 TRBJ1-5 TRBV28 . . TGTGCCAGCAGTTCGCCTATTAGCAATCAGCCCCAGCATTTT CASSSPISNQPQHF
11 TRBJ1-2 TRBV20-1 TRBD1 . TGCAGTCCGACAGGGTTGGATGGCTACACCTTC CSPTGLDGYTF
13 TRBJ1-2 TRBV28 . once TGTGCCAGCAGTTTTGAGTCGGACTATGGCTACACCTTC CASSFESDYGYTF
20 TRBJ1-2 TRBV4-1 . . TGCGCCAGCAGCCAAAACAACCTAAAAATGCCAAAACAGGGAAACTATGGCTACACCTTC CASSQNNLKMPKQGNYGYTF
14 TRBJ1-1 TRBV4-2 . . TGTGCCAGCAGCCAAGACCGGGGGTCAACTGAAGCTTTCTTT CASSQDRGSTEAFF
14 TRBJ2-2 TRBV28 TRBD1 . TGTGCCAGCAGTTCGGGACAGTACACCGGGGAGCTGTTTTTT CASSSGQYTGELFF
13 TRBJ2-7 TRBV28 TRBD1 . TGTGCCAGCGTTAGGACAGGCACCTACGAGCAGTACTTC CASVRTGTYEQYF
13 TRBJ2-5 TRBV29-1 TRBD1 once TGCAGCGTTGGGGGACAGTACCAAGAGACCCAGTACTTC CSVGGQYQETQYF
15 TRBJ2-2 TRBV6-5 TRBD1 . TGTGCCAGCAGCCCTCCAAAGGGGGCGGACGGGGAGCTGTTTTTT CASSPPKGADGELFF
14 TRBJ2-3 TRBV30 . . TGTGCCTGGAGTCGACACTTTAGCACAGATACGCAGTATTTT CAWSRHFSTDTQYF
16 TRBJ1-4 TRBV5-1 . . TGCGCCAGCAGCTTGAGGGCGGGCCCGGGCGTTCTTAAACTGTTTTTT CASSLRAGPGVLKLFF